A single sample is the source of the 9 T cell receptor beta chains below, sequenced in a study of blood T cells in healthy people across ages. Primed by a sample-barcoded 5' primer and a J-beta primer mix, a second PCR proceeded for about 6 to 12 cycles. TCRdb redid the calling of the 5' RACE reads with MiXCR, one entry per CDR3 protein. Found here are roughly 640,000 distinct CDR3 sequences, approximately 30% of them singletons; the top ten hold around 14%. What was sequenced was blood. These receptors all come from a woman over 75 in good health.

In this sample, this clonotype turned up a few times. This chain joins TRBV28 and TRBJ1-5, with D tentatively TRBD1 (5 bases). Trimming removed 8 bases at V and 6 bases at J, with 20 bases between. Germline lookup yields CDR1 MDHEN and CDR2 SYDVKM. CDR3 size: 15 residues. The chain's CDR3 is CASLGGRAYPQPQHF. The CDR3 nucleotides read TGTGCCAGCTTGGGGGGGAGGGCGTACCCTCAGCCCCAGCATTTT. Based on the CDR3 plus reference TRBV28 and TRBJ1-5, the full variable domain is DVKVTQSSRYLVKRTGEKVFLECVQDMDHENMFWYRQDPGLGLRLIYFSYDVKMKEKGDIPEGYSVSREKKERFSLILESASTNQTSMYLCASLGGRAYPQPQHFGDGTRLSIL.

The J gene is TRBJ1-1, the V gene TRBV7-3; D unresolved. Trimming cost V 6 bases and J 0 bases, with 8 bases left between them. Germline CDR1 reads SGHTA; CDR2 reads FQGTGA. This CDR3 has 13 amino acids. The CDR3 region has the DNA TGTGCCAGCAGTCCCAACGTGAACACTGAAGCTTTCTTT. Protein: CASSPNVNTEAFF.

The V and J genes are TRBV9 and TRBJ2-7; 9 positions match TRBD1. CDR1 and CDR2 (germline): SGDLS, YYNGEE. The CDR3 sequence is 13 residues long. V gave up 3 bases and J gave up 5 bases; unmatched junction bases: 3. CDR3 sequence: CASSAGTGNEQYF. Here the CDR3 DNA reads TGTGCCAGCAGCGCCGGGACAGGGAACGAGCAGTACTTC. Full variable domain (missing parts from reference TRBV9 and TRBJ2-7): DSGVTQTPKHLITATGQRVTLRCSPRSGDLSVYWYQQSLDQGLQFLIQYYNGEERAKGNILERFSAQQFPDLHSELNLSSLELGDSALYFCASSAGTGNEQYFGPGTRLTVT.

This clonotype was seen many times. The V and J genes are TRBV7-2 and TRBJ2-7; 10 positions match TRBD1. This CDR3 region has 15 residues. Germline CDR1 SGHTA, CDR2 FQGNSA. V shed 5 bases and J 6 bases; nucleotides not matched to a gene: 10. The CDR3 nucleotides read TGTGCCAGCAGCACCCGGACAGGGGGAGGATCCGAGCAGTACTTC. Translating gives CASSTRTGGGSEQYF.

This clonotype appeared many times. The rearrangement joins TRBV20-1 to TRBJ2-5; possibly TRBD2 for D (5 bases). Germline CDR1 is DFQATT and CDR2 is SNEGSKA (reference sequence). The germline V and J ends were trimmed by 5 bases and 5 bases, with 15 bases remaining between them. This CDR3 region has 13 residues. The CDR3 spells CSAAPGSAETQYF. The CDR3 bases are TGCAGTGCTGCGCCCGGTAGCGCGGAGACCCAGTACTTC.

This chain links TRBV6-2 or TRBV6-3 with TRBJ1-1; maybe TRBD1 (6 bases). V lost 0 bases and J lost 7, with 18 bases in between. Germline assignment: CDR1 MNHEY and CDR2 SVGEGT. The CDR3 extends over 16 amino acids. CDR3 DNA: TGTGCCAGCAGTTACTCGATGGACAGTACGAAGTTTGAAGCTTTCTTT. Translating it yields CASSYSMDSTKFEAFF.

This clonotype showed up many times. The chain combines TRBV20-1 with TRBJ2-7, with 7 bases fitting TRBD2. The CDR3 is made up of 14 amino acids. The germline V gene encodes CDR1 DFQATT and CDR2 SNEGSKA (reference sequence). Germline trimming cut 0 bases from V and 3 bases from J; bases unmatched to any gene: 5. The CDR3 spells CSARDPWGGYEQYF. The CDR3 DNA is TGCAGTGCTAGAGATCCTTGGGGGGGCTACGAGCAGTACTTC.

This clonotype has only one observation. In nucleotides, the CDR3 is TGTGCCAGCAGCCCCCCTAGCGGGAGGGAGGAGACCCAGTACTTC. Its protein product is CASSPPSGREETQYF. The chain is built from TRBV7-2 and TRBJ2-5; 12 bases fit TRBD2. CDR1 is SGHTA and CDR2 is FQGNSA in the germline V gene. CDR3 length: 15 amino acids. With V trimmed by 5 bases and J by 5 bases, 6 bases remained unmatched.

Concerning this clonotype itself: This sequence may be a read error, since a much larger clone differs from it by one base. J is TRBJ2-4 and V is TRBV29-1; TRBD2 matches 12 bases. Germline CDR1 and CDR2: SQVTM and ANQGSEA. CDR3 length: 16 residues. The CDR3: CSVEDRRLAGGGIQDF. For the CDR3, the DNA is TGCAGCGTTGAAGATCGGCGGCTAGCGGGAGGGGGCATTCAGGACTTC.